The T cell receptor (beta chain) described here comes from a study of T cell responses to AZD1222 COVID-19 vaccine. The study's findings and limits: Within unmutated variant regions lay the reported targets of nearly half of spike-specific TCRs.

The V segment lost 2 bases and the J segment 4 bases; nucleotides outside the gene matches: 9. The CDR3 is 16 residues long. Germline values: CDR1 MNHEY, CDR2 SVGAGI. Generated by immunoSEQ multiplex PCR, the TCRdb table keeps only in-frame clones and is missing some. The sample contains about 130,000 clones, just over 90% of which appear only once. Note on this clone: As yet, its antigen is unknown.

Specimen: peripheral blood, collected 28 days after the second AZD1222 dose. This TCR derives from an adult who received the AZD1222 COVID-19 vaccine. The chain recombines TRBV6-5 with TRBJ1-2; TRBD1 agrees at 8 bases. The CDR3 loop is CASSYTLSGQGYGYTF. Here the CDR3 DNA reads TGTGCCAGCAGTTACACCTTGTCCGGACAGGGCTATGGCTACACCTTC.